This T cell receptor beta chain derives from a study of blood T cell repertoires in COVID-19. With 4 bases removed from V and 3 bases from J, the gap between germline ends came to 18 bases. There are 15 residues in the CDR3. CDR1 is GTSNPN, CDR2 SVGIG, per germline (reference sequence). The protocol was immunoSEQ multiplex PCR, while the TCRdb copy is restricted to in-frame clones and leaves out a portion. The data hold 90,000 or so clones, with 86% observed a single time. This clone appeared a single time. The receptor's source is a man in his fifties with active COVID-19. The chain is built from TRBV30 and TRBJ1-1; no definite D call. The material sequenced was peripheral blood. CDR3 region: CAWIRIATMDTEAFF. For the CDR3, the DNA is TGTGCCTGGATTCGCATAGCCACGATGGACACTGAAGCTTTCTTT.